This TCR beta chain was profiled in a study of blood T cell repertoires in COVID-19. Study in general: Sources were T cells, B-cell-depleted T cells, or PBMCs; the material itself was cDNA or gDNA.

Authors' processing steps: Reference gene primer amplification in the assay estimated nucleated cell counts. This table comes from immunoSEQ multiplex PCR, and its TCRdb copy is limited to in-frame clones, with some not included. The V and J calls and clone size come from that table; D and trimming were worked out from the DNA. This sample has over 200,000 clones, with roughly 86% found just once. The CDR3 totals 15 residues. CDR1 and CDR2 from the germline V gene are SQVTM and ANQGSEA. With 0 bases removed from V and 0 bases from J, the gap between germline ends came to 9 bases. The sequenced sample was peripheral blood. The chain combines TRBV29-1 with TRBJ2-1; D might be TRBD2 (5 bases). This receptor was identified in a middle-aged woman with acute or convalescent COVID-19. The CDR3, as DNA: TGCAGCGTTGAAGAACGCGGGCTCTCCTACAATGAGCAGTTCTTC. This encodes CSVEERGLSYNEQFF.